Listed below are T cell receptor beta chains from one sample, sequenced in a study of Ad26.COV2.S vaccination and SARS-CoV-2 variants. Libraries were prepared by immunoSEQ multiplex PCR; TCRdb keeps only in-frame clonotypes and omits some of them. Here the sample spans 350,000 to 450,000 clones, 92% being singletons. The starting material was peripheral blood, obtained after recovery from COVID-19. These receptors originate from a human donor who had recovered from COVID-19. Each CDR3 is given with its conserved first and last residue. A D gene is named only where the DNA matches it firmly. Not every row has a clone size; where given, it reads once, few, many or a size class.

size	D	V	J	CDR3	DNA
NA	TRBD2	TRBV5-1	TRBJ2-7	CASALPGLAGGSGSGEQYF	TGCGCCAGCGCTCTACCGGGACTAGCGGGGGGCTCCGGGTCGGGAGAGCAGTACTTC
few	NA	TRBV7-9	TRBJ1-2	CASSLETGWGYTF	TGTGCCAGCAGCTTAGAGACAGGTTGGGGCTACACCTTC
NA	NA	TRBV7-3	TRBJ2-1	CASGLTDYNEQFF	TGTGCCAGCGGCCTTACGGACTACAATGAGCAGTTCTTC
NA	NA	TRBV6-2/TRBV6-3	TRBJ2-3	CASSPGGWETADTQYF	TGTGCCAGCAGCCCCGGAGGATGGGAGACAGCAGATACGCAGTATTTT
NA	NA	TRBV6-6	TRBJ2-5	CASSSYRAIKTQYF	TGTGCCAGCAGCTCCTACAGGGCGATTAAGACCCAGTACTTC
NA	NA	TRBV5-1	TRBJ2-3	CASRGTSLRTDTQYF	TGCGCCAGCAGGGGGACCTCCCTCAGGACAGATACGCAGTATTTT
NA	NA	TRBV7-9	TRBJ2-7	CASSRGAQGLTYEQYF	TGTGCCAGCAGCCGGGGGGCGCAAGGCCTGACCTACGAGCAGTACTTC
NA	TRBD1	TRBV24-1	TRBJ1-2	CATSPPVDRVNGYTF	TGTGCCACCAGCCCGCCAGTTGACAGGGTTAATGGCTACACCTTC
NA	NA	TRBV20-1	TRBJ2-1	CSASVGLNEQFF	TGCAGTGCTAGTGTTGGGCTTAATGAGCAGTTCTTC
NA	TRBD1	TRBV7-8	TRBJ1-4	CASSLDGTGGDEKLFF	TGTGCCAGCAGCTTAGACGGGACAGGGGGAGATGAAAAACTGTTTTTT
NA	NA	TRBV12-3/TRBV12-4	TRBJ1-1	CASIATAATEAFF	TGTGCCAGCATTGCCACAGCAGCGACTGAAGCTTTCTTT
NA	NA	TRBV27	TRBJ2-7	CASSLVVGYEQYF	TGTGCCAGCAGCCTGGTGGTGGGGTACGAGCAGTACTTC
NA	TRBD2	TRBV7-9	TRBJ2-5	CASSHTSGRETQYF	TGTGCCAGCAGCCACACTAGCGGCCGAGAGACCCAGTACTTC
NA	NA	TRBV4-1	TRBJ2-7	CASSQVDSHEQYF	TGCGCCAGCAGCCAAGTTGACAGCCACGAGCAGTACTTC
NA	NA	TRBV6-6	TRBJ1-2	CASTYTRGNNYGYTF	TGTGCCAGCACCTACACTCGGGGAAACAACTATGGCTACACCTTC
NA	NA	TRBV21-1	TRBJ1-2	CASSKDKDSHKRGYTF	TGTGCCAGCAGCAAAGATAAGGACAGTCACAAGCGGGGCTACACCTTC
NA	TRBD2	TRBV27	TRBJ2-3	CASSPRNGGNTQYF	TGTGCCAGCAGCCCTAGAAACGGGGGGAATACGCAGTATTTT
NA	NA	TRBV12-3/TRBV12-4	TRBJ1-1	CASKLGSNTEAFF	TGTGCCAGCAAATTAGGTAGTAACACTGAAGCTTTCTTT
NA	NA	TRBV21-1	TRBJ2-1	CASSKRTGVYNEQFF	TGTGCCAGCAGCAAGCGGACGGGGGTCTACAATGAGCAGTTCTTC
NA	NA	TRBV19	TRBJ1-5	CASSITGGGDSNQPQHF	TGTGCCAGTAGTATAACGGGGGGAGGTGATAGCAATCAGCCCCAGCATTTT
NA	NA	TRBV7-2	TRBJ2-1	CASSSSGTRGNEQFF	TGTGCCAGCAGCTCCTCCGGGACTCGGGGAAATGAGCAGTTCTTC
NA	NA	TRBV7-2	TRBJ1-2	CASSLEPGYGYTF	TGTGCCAGCAGCTTAGAACCGGGGTATGGCTACACCTTC
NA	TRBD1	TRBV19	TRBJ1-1	CASSIPPDRGRVAFF	TGTGCCAGTAGTATTCCTCCGGACAGGGGGCGCGTAGCTTTCTTT
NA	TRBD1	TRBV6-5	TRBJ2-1	CASAPTGTYYNEQFF	TGTGCCAGCGCACCGACAGGGACGTACTACAATGAGCAGTTCTTC